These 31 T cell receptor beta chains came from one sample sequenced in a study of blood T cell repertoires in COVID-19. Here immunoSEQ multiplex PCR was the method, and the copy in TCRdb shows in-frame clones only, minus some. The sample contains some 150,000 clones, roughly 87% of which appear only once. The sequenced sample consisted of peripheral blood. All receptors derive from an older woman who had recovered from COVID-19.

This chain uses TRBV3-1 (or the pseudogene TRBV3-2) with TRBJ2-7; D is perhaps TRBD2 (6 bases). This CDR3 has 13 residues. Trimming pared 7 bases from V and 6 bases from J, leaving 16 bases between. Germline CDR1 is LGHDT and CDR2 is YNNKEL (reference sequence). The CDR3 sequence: CASTRGSTGEQYF. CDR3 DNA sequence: TGTGCCAGCACCCGGGGGTCTACTGGCGAGCAGTACTTC.

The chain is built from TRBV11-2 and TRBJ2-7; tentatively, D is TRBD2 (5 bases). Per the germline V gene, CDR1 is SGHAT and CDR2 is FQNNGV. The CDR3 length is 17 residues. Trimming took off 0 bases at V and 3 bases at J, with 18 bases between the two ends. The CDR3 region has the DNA TGTGCCAGCAGCTTAGATACATTCCCCGGACTCCACTACGAGCAGTACTTC. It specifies CASSLDTFPGLHYEQYF.

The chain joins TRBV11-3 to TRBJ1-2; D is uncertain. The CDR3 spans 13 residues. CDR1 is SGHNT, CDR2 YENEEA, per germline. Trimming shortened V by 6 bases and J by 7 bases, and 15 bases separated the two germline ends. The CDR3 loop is CASRLGVLVGYTF. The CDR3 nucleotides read TGTGCCAGCAGGCTAGGAGTGCTGGTTGGCTACACCTTC.

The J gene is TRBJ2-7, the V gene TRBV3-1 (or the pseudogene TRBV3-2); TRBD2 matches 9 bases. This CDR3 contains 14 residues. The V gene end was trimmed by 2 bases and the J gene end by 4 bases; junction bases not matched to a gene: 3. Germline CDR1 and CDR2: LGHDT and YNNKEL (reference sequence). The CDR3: CASSQSSGDYEQYF. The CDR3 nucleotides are TGTGCCAGCAGCCAATCTAGCGGGGATTACGAGCAGTACTTC.

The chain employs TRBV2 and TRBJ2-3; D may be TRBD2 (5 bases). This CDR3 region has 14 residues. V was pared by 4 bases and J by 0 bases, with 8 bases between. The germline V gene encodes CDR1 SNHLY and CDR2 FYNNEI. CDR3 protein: CASSARASTDTQYF. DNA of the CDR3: TGTGCCAGCAGTGCGAGGGCTAGCACAGATACGCAGTATTTT.

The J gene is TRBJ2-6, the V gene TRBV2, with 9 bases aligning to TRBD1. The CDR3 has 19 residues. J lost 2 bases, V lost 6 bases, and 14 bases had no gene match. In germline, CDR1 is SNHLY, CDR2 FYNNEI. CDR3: CASRRDREISMAGANVLTF. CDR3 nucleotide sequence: TGTGCCAGCAGGAGGGACAGGGAAATATCTATGGCTGGGGCCAACGTCCTGACTTTC.

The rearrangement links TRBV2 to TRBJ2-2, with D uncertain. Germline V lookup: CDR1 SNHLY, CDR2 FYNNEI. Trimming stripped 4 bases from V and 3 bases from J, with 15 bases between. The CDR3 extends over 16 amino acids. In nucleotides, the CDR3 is TGTGCCAGCAGTGTTTTGAGCCCCCAGGACACCGGGGAGCTGTTTTTT. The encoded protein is CASSVLSPQDTGELFF.

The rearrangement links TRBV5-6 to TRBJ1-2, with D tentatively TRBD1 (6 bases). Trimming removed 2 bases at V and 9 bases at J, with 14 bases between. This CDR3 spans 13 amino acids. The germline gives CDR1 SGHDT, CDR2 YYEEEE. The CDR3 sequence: CASSFTQRDSYTF. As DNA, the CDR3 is TGTGCCAGCAGCTTTACCCAAAGGGACAGCTACACCTTC.

The DNA for the CDR3 is TGCGCCAGCAGGCTAGCGGGGGCTTCCCCTTACAATGAGCAGTTCTTC. Translation gives CASRLAGASPYNEQFF. V usage is TRBV4-1 and J usage is TRBJ2-1; 10 nucleotides agree with TRBD2. The length of the CDR3 is 16 residues. CDR1 is MGHRA, CDR2 YSYEKL, per germline. Trimming took 6 bases from V and 4 from J; bases not matched to a gene: 9.

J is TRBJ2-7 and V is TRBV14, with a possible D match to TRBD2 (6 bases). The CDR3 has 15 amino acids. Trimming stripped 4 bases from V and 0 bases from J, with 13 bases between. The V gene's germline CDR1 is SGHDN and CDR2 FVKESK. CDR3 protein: CASSRRDSYSYEQYF. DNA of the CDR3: TGTGCCAGCAGCCGACGGGACTCCTACTCCTACGAGCAGTACTTC.

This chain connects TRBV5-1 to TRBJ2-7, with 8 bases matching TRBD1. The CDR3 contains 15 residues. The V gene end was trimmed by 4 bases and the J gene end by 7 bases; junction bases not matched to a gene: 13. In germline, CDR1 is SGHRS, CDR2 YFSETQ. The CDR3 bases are TGCGCCAGCAGCATCTCGACAGGGGACGTCGGTGAGCAGTACTTC. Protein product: CASSISTGDVGEQYF.

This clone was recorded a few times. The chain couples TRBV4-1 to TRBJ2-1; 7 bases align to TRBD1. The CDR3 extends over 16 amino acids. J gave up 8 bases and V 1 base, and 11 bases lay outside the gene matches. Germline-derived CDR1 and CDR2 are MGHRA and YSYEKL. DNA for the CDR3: TGCGCCAGCAGCCAAGTCATCATCACAGGGGCAGATGAGCAGTTCTTC. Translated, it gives CASSQVIITGADEQFF.

CDR3 coding DNA: TGCGCCAGCAGCCCACGAGGGGGGGGAAACACCGGGGAGCTGTTTTTT. Amino acids: CASSPRGGGNTGELFF. This sequence joins TRBV4-1 and TRBJ2-2; D is possibly TRBD2 (7 bases). This CDR3 is built from 16 residues. Germline V lookup: CDR1 MGHRA, CDR2 YSYEKL. Between the trimmed V and J ends, which lost 4 bases and 2 bases, there was a span of 14 bases.

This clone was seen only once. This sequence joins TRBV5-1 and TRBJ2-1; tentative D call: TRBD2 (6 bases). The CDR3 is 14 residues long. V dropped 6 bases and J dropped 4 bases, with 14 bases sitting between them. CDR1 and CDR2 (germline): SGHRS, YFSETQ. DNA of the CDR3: TGCGCCAGCACCCCCCACGCGGGGTACAATGAGCAGTTCTTC. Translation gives CASTPHAGYNEQFF.

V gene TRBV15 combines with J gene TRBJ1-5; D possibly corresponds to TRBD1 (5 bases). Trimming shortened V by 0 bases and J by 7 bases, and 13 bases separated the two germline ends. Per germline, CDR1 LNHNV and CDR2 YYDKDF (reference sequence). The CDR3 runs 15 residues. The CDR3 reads CATSRDREGYQPQHF. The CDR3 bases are TGTGCCACCAGCAGAGATAGGGAGGGGTACCAGCCCCAGCATTTT.

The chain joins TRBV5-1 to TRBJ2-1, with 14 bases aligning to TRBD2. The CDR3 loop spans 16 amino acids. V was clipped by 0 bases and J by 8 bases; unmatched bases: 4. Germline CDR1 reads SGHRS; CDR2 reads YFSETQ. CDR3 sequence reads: CASSLGLAGGLYEQFF. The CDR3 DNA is TGCGCCAGCAGCTTGGGACTAGCGGGGGGGCTATATGAGCAGTTCTTC. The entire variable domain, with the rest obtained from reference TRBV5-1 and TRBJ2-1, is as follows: KAGVTQTPRYLIKTRGQQVTLSCSPISGHRSVSWYQQTPGQGLQFLFEYFSETQRNKGNFPGRFSGRQFSNSRSEMNVSTLELGDSALYLCASSLGLAGGLYEQFFGPGTRLTVL.

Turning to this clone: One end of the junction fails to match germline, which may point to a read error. CDR3 nucleotides: TGTGCCAGCAGTGACTCGAGGACTAGCGGGGGGCTTCAGTTCTTC. Protein sequence: CASSDSRTSGGLQFF. The V gene is TRBV6-5, the J gene TRBJ2-1, with 14 bases matching TRBD2. This CDR3 has 15 amino acids. The germline CDR1 and CDR2 sequences are MNHEY and SVGAGI.

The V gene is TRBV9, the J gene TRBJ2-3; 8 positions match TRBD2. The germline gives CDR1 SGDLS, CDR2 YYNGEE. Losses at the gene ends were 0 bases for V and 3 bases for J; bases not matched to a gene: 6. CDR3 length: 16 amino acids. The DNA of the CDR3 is TGTGCCAGCAGCGTAGTTTCGGGGGGGCCAACAGATACGCAGTATTTT. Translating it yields CASSVVSGGPTDTQYF.

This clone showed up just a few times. The CDR3 DNA sequence: TGCGCCAGCAGCCCATTTTCAGATACGCAGTATTTT. Translated, it gives CASSPFSDTQYF. V gene TRBV5-1 combines with J gene TRBJ2-3; no reliable D call. CDR3 size: 12 residues. In germline, CDR1 is SGHRS, CDR2 YFSETQ. V was cut by 4 bases and J by 4 bases, with 7 bases left in between.

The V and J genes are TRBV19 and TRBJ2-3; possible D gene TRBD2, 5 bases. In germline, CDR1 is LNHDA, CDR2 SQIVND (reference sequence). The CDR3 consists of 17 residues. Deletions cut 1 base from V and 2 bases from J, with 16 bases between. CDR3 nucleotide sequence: TGTGCCAGTAGTATAGGAGGGAGCTCCCTGTCCACAGATACGCAGTATTTT. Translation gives CASSIGGSSLSTDTQYF. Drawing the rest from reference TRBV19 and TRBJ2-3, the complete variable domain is DGGITQSPKYLFRKEGQNVTLSCEQNLNHDAMYWYRQDPGQGLRLIYYSQIVNDFQKGDIAEGYSVSREKKESFPLTVTSAQKNPTAFYLCASSIGGSSLSTDTQYFGPGTRLTVL.

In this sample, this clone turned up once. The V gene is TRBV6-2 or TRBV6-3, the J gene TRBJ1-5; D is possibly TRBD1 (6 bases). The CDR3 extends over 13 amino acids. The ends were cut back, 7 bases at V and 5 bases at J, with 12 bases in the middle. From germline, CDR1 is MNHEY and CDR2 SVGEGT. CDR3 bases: TGTGCCAGCAACCCATACAGGGATCAGCCCCAGCATTTT. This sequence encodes CASNPYRDQPQHF.

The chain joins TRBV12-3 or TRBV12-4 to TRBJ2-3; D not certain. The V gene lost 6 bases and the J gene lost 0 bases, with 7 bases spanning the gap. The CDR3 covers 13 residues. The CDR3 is CASRLPSTDTQYF. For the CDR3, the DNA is TGTGCCAGCAGGTTACCTAGCACAGATACGCAGTATTTT.

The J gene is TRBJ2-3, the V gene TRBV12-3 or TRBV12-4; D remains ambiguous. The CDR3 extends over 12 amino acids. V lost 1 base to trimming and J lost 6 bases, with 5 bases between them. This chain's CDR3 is CASSLGADTQYF. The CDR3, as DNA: TGTGCCAGCAGTTTAGGGGCCGATACGCAGTATTTT.

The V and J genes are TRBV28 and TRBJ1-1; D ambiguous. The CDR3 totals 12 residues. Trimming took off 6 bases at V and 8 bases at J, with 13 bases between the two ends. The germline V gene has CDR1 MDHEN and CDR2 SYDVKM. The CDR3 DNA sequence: TGTGCCAGCAGCCGGGGTTTCGGCGAAGCTTTCTTT. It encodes CASSRGFGEAFF.

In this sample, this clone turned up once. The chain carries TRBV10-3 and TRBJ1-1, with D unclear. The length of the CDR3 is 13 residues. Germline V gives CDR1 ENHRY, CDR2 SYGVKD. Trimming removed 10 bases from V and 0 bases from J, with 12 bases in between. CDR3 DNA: TGTGCCAGGAGGAACGACCTGAACACTGAAGCTTTCTTT. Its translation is CARRNDLNTEAFF.

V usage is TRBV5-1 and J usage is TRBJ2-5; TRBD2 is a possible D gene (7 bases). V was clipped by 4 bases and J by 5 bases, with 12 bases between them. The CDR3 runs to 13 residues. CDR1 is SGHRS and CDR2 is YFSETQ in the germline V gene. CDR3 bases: TGCGCCAGCAGCCCGGGGGGCACGGAGACCCAGTACTTC. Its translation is CASSPGGTETQYF.

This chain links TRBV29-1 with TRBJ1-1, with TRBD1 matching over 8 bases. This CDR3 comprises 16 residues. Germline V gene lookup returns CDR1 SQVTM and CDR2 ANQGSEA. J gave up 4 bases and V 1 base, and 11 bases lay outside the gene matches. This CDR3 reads CSVEVWGQGAGTEAFF. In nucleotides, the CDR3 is TGCAGCGTTGAAGTTTGGGGCCAGGGGGCAGGCACTGAAGCTTTCTTT.

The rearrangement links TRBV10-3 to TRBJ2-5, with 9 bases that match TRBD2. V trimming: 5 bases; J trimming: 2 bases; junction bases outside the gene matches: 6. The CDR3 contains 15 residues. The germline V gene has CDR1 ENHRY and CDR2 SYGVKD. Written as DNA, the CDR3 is TGTGCCATCAGTAACCCTAGCGGGGAACAAGAGACCCAGTACTTC. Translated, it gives CAISNPSGEQETQYF.

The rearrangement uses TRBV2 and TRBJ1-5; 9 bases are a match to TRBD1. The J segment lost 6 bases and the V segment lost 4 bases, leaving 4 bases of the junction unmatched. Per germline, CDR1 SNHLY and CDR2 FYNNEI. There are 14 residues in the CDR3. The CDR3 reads CASSGTGETQPQHF. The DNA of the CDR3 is TGTGCCAGCAGTGGGACAGGGGAGACTCAGCCCCAGCATTTT. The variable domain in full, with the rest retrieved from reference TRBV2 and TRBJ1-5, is EPEVTQTPSHQVTQMGQEVILRCVPISNHLYFYWYRQILGQKVEFLVSFYNNEISEKSEIFDDQFSVERPDGSNFTLKIRSTKLEDSAMYFCASSGTGETQPQHFGDGTRLSIL.

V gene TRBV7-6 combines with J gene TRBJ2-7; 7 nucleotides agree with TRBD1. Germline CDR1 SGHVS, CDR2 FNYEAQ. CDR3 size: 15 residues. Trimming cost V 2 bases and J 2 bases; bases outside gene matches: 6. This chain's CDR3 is CASSLQVQGPYEQYF. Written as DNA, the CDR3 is TGTGCCAGCAGCTTACAGGTACAGGGGCCCTACGAGCAGTACTTC.

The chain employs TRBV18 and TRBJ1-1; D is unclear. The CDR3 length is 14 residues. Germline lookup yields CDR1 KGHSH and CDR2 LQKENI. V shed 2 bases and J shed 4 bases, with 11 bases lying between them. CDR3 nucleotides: TGTGCCAGCTCACCAGCGGGAGGTAGCACTGAAGCTTTCTTT. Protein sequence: CASSPAGGSTEAFF.